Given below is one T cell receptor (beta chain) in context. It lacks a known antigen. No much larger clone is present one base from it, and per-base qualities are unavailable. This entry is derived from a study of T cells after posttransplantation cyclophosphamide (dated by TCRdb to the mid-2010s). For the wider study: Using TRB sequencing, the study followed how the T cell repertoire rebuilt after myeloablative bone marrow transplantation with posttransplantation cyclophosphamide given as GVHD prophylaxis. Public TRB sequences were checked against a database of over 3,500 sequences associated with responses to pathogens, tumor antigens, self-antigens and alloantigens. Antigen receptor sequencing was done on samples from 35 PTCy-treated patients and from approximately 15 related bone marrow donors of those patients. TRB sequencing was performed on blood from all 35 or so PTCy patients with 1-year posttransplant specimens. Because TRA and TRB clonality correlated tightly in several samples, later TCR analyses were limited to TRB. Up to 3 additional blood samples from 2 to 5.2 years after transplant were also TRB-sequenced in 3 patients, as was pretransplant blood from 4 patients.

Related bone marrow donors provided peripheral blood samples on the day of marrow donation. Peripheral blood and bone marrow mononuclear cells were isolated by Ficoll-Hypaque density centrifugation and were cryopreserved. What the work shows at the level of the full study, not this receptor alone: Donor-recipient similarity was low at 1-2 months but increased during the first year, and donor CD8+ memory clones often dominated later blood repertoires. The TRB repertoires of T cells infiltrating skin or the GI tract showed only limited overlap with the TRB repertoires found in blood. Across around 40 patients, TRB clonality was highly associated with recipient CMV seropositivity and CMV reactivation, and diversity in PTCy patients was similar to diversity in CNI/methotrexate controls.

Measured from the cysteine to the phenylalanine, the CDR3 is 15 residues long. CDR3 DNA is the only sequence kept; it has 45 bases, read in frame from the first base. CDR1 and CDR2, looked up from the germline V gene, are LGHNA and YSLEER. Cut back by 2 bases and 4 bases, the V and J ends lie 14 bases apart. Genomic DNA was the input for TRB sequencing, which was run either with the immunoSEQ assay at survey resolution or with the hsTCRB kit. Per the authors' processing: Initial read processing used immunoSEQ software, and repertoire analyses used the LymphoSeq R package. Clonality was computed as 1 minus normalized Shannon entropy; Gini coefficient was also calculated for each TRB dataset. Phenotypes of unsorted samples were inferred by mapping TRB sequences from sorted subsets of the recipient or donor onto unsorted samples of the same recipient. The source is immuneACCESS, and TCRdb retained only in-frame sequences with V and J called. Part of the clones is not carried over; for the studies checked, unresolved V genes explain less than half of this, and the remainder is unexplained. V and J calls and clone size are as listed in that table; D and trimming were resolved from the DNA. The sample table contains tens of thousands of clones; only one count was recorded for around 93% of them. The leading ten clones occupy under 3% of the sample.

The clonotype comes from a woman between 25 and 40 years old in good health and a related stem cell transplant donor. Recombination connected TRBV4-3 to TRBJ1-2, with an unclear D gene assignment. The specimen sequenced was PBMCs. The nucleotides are TGCGCCAGCAGCCAAAGTCCGGGCAGCCCCTATGGCTACACCTTC. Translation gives CASSQSPGSPYGYTF.